Presented here are 21 T cell receptor beta chains from one specimen sequenced in a study of T cell responses to AZD1222 COVID-19 vaccine (dated by TCRdb to about 2021). The library was obtained by the immunoSEQ multiplex PCR assay. TCRdb retrieved this table from immuneACCESS and kept in-frame rearrangements only. Not all clones are present; in checked studies, unresolved V genes account for under half, and no reason is known for the remainder. The sample contains about 140,000 clones, more than 80% of them found a single time. Together, the top ten hold roughly 7.5% of the sample. The time point label of this sample denotes: about 28 days (+/-7) after the second vaccine dose. This specimen's treatment or condition label, interpreted: meningococcal conjugate vaccine given as trial control. Here the sequenced sample was peripheral blood, taken 28 days after the second dose of the MenACWY control vaccine. The receptors derive from an adult who received the MenACWY meningococcal vaccine as a control.

The V call is TRBV5-1, the J call TRBJ1-4, with 8 bases that match TRBD1. The CDR3 consists of 16 residues. V lost 0 bases, J lost 3 bases, and 4 bases stayed unmatched. Germline CDR1 SGHRS, CDR2 YFSETQ. The CDR3 here is CASSLDLTGANEKLFF. DNA for the CDR3: TGCGCCAGCAGCTTGGACCTGACAGGGGCTAATGAAAAACTGTTTTTT.

V is TRBV19 and J is TRBJ1-5; 9 positions agree with TRBD1. Germline assignment: CDR1 LNHDA and CDR2 SQIVND (reference sequence). This CDR3 is built from 14 residues. Trimming removed 10 bases from V and 5 bases from J; junction bases left unmatched: 9. CDR3 coding DNA: TGTGCCACCAAGGGACAGGGCAATTATCAGCCCCAGCATTTT. This gives the protein CATKGQGNYQPQHF.

This clone was found a few times. V is TRBV4-1 and J is TRBJ1-1, with unresolved D. This CDR3 is 15 amino acids long. Deletions cut 0 bases from V and 2 bases from J, with 10 bases between. In germline, CDR1 is MGHRA, CDR2 YSYEKL. The CDR3 sequence is CASSQESGYNTEAFF. CDR3 in DNA: TGCGCCAGCAGCCAAGAATCCGGCTACAACACTGAAGCTTTCTTT.

V and J are TRBV24-1 and TRBJ1-5, with 9 bases fitting TRBD1. Per the germline V gene, CDR1 is KGHDR and CDR2 is SFDVKD. CDR3 length equals 15 residues. After removal of 3 bases from V and 5 bases from J, the junction contained 4 bases not matched to a gene. CDR3 loop: CATSDPTGGDQPQHF. For the CDR3, the DNA is TGTGCCACCAGTGATCCAACAGGGGGCGATCAGCCCCAGCATTTT.

The CDR3 nucleotides are TGTGCCAGCAGTTCATATCAAGAGACCCAGTACTTC. This sequence encodes CASSSYQETQYF. The chain combines TRBV27 with TRBJ2-5; D unclear. Trimming pared 4 bases from V and 2 bases from J, leaving 5 bases between. The CDR3 is made up of 12 amino acids. Germline lookup yields CDR1 MNHEY and CDR2 SMNVEV (reference sequence).

The V and J genes are TRBV5-1 and TRBJ1-1, with 7 bases aligning to TRBD1. The CDR3 runs 14 residues. The V gene end was trimmed by 4 bases and the J gene end by 0 bases; junction bases not matched to a gene: 3. Germline CDR1 is SGHRS and CDR2 is YFSETQ. The CDR3 region is CASSTGVMNTEAFF. Written as DNA, the CDR3 is TGCGCCAGCAGCACAGGGGTAATGAACACTGAAGCTTTCTTT.

The chain uses TRBV19 and TRBJ1-5; 7 nucleotides match TRBD1. Germline V gene data show CDR1 as LNHDA and CDR2 as SQIVND (reference sequence). With 8 bases clipped from V and 2 bases from J, the junction kept 15 bases outside the gene matches. The CDR3 extends over 17 amino acids. CDR3 sequence (DNA): TGTGCCAGTCAGCTTAGCCCGGACAGGATCGGCAATCAGCCCCAGCATTTT. Translation: CASQLSPDRIGNQPQHF.

CDR3 amino acids: CSVRAGASGGYTF. The DNA for the CDR3 is TGCAGCGTTCGGGCCGGGGCTTCTGGGGGCTACACCTTC. This chain uses TRBV29-1 with TRBJ1-2, with D possibly matching TRBD1 (5 bases). The CDR3 has 13 residues. V was clipped by 5 bases and J by 8 bases, with 18 bases between them. Germline CDR1 and CDR2: SQVTM and ANQGSEA.

The chain recombines TRBV6-5 with TRBJ2-5; weak D call: TRBD2 (5 bases). V shed 5 bases and J shed 2 bases, with 12 bases lying between them. Germline V gives CDR1 MNHEY, CDR2 SVGAGI. The CDR3 extends over 14 amino acids. CDR3 in amino acids: CASSQRGGQETQYF. The CDR3 DNA reads as TGTGCCAGCAGTCAGAGAGGAGGACAAGAGACCCAGTACTTC.

The gene calls are TRBV19 and TRBJ1-1; the D is unclear. Trimming shortened V by 4 bases and J by 3 bases, and 9 bases separated the two germline ends. The CDR3 runs to 13 residues. The germline gives CDR1 LNHDA, CDR2 SQIVND (reference sequence). The CDR3 protein is CASSTHRDTEAFF. The CDR3 nucleotides read TGTGCCAGTAGTACTCACCGGGACACTGAAGCTTTCTTT.

V gene TRBV29-1 combines with J gene TRBJ2-5, with D uncertain. CDR3 length: 12 amino acids. Germline V gives CDR1 SQVTM, CDR2 ANQGSEA. Trimming shortened V by 2 bases and J by 0 bases, and 4 bases separated the two germline ends. The CDR3, as DNA: TGCAGCGTTGAACAAAACCAAGAGACCCAGTACTTC. Its protein product is CSVEQNQETQYF.

The CDR3 loop reads CASSDEGRRFNQPQHF. CDR3 bases: TGTGCCAGCAGTGACGAGGGCAGGAGATTCAATCAGCCCCAGCATTTT. The V call is TRBV6-4, the J call TRBJ1-5; D is ambiguous. The CDR3 has 16 amino acids. Germline V lookup: CDR1 MRHNA, CDR2 SNTAGT. Trimming stripped 2 bases from V and 3 bases from J, with 14 bases between.

The chain has TRBV6-5 and TRBJ2-7; 7 positions agree with TRBD2. The CDR3 loop spans 15 amino acids. The V segment lost 2 bases and the J segment 0 bases; nucleotides outside the gene matches: 4. CDR1 MNHEY and CDR2 SVGAGI come from the germline V gene. CDR3 sequence: CASSYRAGVSYEQYF. The CDR3 DNA reads TGTGCCAGCAGTTACCGGGCGGGGGTCTCCTACGAGCAGTACTTC.

The chain joins TRBV6-5 to TRBJ2-5, with 8 bases lining up with TRBD2. Germline lookup yields CDR1 MNHEY and CDR2 SVGAGI. This CDR3 spans 15 amino acids. J lost 1 base, V lost 7 bases, and 8 bases had no gene match. CDR3 sequence: CASTPGAGGQETQYF. CDR3 bases: TGTGCCAGCACCCCCGGGGCGGGGGGCCAAGAGACCCAGTACTTC.

This rearrangement joins TRBV25-1 to TRBJ2-7; D gene ambiguous. The CDR3 is 13 residues long. CDR1 MGHDK and CDR2 SYGVNS come from the germline V gene. Trimming shortened V by 5 bases and J by 8 bases, and 16 bases separated the two germline ends. The CDR3 region has the DNA TGTGCCAGCAGTCCCCGGACGGGTTTGAAGCAGTACTTC. It specifies CASSPRTGLKQYF.

The genes are TRBV19 and TRBJ2-7; the D is unclear. V was clipped by 6 bases and J by 4 bases, with 37 bases between them. The CDR3 contains 21 residues. Germline CDR1 and CDR2: LNHDA and SQIVND (reference sequence). The CDR3, as DNA: TGTGCCAGTAGAGCACTACGTTATCCCCGCTACAGCGCCCCATTTAATTACGAGCAGTACTTC. Residues: CASRALRYPRYSAPFNYEQYF.

The V gene is TRBV7-2, the J gene TRBJ2-1, with 9 bases that match TRBD1. The CDR3 totals 14 residues. Germline CDR1 reads SGHTA; CDR2 reads FQGNSA. V lost 4 bases and J lost 4; bases outside the gene matches: 2. This CDR3 is CASSSGQGYNEQFF. The CDR3 DNA reads as TGTGCCAGCAGCTCGGGACAGGGATACAATGAGCAGTTCTTC.

V is TRBV7-8 and J is TRBJ2-3, with D maybe TRBD2 (5 bases). The germline gives CDR1 SGHVS, CDR2 FQNEAQ. There are 14 residues in the CDR3. V lost 1 base to trimming and J lost 5 bases, with 10 bases between them. CDR3 region: CASSLDEGRDTQYF. The DNA for the CDR3 is TGTGCCAGCAGCTTAGATGAGGGTAGAGATACGCAGTATTTT.

The rearrangement uses TRBV6-5 and TRBJ2-3, with D uncertain. Germline assignment: CDR1 MNHEY and CDR2 SVGAGI. This CDR3 region has 13 residues. Trimming shortened V by 2 bases and J by 1 base, and 4 bases separated the two germline ends. The CDR3 DNA reads TGTGCCAGCAGTTACCTGGGCACAGATACGCAGTATTTT. Translated: CASSYLGTDTQYF.

With regard to this clone: Distinct nucleotide sequences in the sample also encode this CDR3. The chain is built from TRBV11-2 and TRBJ1-1, with D tentatively TRBD1 (5 bases). Deletions cut 1 base from V and 3 bases from J, with 9 bases between. The CDR3 loop spans 14 amino acids. The germline V gene encodes CDR1 SGHAT and CDR2 FQNNGV. CDR3: CASSLGQGDTEAFF. The CDR3, as DNA: TGTGCCAGCAGCTTAGGCCAGGGTGACACTGAAGCTTTCTTT.

The J gene is TRBJ1-1, the V gene TRBV10-3; unclear D gene. This CDR3 is built from 12 residues. Deletions cut 5 bases from V and 5 bases from J, with 9 bases between. Germline V gene data show CDR1 as ENHRY and CDR2 as SYGVKD. The CDR3 loop is CAISSPGTEAFF. The DNA of the CDR3 is TGTGCCATCAGTTCCCCGGGGACTGAAGCTTTCTTT.